The 10 T cell receptor beta chains below come from one sample, sequenced in a study of metastatic and nonmetastatic thyroid tumors. Thyroid surgery was preceded by no treatment in any patient. MiXCR reprocessed the PCR reads for TCRdb. The sample holds 27,000 or so clones; about 15% are singletons and the top ten take less than 20%. The material sequenced was blood. The receptors here all came from a male donor with papillary thyroid cancer or a benign thyroid nodule (not recorded which). Some clones in this sample may be carry-over from other donors' samples.

This clone came up many times. In nucleotides, the CDR3 is TGTGCCAGCAGGGGCTGGGACAGGGGGAGCACAGATACGCAGTATTTT. This translates into CASRGWDRGSTDTQYF. The V and J genes are TRBV28 and TRBJ2-3; TRBD1 matches at 11 bases. V lost 6 bases to trimming and J lost 0 bases; unmatched junction nucleotides: 5. The length of the CDR3 is 16 residues. Germline V gene sequence: CDR1 MDHEN, CDR2 SYDVKM. Combining the CDR3 with reference TRBV28 and TRBJ2-3 gives the whole variable domain DVKVTQSSRYLVKRTGEKVFLECVQDMDHENMFWYRQDPGLGLRLIYFSYDVKMKEKGDIPEGYSVSREKKERFSLILESASTNQTSMYLCASRGWDRGSTDTQYFGPGTRLTVL.

This clone came up many times. This sequence joins TRBV19 and TRBJ1-1, with a possible D match to TRBD1 (5 bases). The germline V gene has CDR1 LNHDA and CDR2 SQIVND (reference sequence). Between the trimmed V and J ends, which lost 4 bases and 4 bases, there was a span of 13 bases. The CDR3 has 14 residues. CDR3 protein: CASSRSRDSTEAFF. CDR3 nucleotide sequence: TGTGCCAGTAGTAGAAGCAGGGATTCCACTGAAGCTTTCTTT.

This clone was detected ten times or more. V is TRBV28 and J is TRBJ2-1, with 13 bases lining up with TRBD2. The V segment lost 7 bases and the J segment 6 bases; nucleotides outside the gene matches: 6. Germline V gene sequence: CDR1 MDHEN, CDR2 SYDVKM. This CDR3 is 15 amino acids long. The CDR3 nucleotides are TGTGCCAGCACCCCGACTAGCGGGAGGAGCAATGAGCAGTTCTTC. This translates into CASTPTSGRSNEQFF.

This clone was observed a few times. The chain links TRBV6-1 to TRBJ1-1; D not resolved. Germline V gene sequence: CDR1 MNHNS, CDR2 SASEGT. V shed 7 bases and J shed 7 bases, with 10 bases lying between them. The CDR3 covers 11 residues. This CDR3 reads CASTQAGEAFF. In nucleotides, the CDR3 is TGTGCCAGCACCCAGGCAGGTGAAGCTTTCTTT.

V gene TRBV10-1 combines with J gene TRBJ2-3, with D maybe TRBD2 (5 bases). Germline-derived CDR1 and CDR2 are WNHNN and SYGVQD (reference sequence). The ends were cut back, 3 bases at V and 3 bases at J, with 22 bases in the middle. CDR3 length: 18 residues. DNA for the CDR3: TGCGCCAGCAGTGAAAGCATGTTGACTATCGGACCTACAGATACGCAGTATTTT. This translates into CASSESMLTIGPTDTQYF.

There are many counts of this clone. The genes are TRBV4-2 and TRBJ2-3; 8 bases are a match to TRBD2. The CDR3 contains 15 residues. J lost 2 bases, V lost 1 base, and 2 bases had no gene match. Germline V gene lookup returns CDR1 LGHNA and CDR2 YNFKEQ. The CDR3 spells CASSQAGGDTDTQYF. The CDR3 nucleotides read TGTGCCAGCAGCCAAGCGGGGGGGGACACAGATACGCAGTATTTT.

This clone is categorized as medium-sized. J is TRBJ2-7 and V is TRBV24-1; D not resolved. Germline V gene lookup returns CDR1 KGHDR and CDR2 SFDVKD. V was pared by 0 bases and J by 3 bases, with 5 bases between. The CDR3 sequence is 13 residues long. The CDR3 DNA sequence: TGTGCCACCAGTGATTTGAATGGCTACGAGCAGTACTTC. This translates into CATSDLNGYEQYF.

This clone was counted ten times or more. V is TRBV10-1 and J is TRBJ2-3, with 11 bases that match TRBD2. Germline assignment: CDR1 WNHNN and CDR2 SYGVQD (reference sequence). The CDR3 has 15 amino acids. V trimming: 3 bases; J trimming: 3 bases; junction bases outside the gene matches: 2. The CDR3 loop reads CASSDLAGGTDTQYF. As DNA, the CDR3 is TGCGCCAGCAGTGATTTAGCGGGAGGGACAGATACGCAGTATTTT.

In its sample, this clone was seen many times. The chain has TRBV5-1 and TRBJ1-5, with 8 bases identical to TRBD1. Germline V lookup: CDR1 SGHRS, CDR2 YFSETQ. CDR3 size: 15 residues. Trimming cost V 5 bases and J 2 bases; bases outside gene matches: 6. The chain's CDR3 is CASRIRQGRNQPQHF. CDR3 bases: TGCGCCAGCAGAATTAGACAGGGGCGCAATCAGCCCCAGCATTTT.

This clone was counted many times. The V call is TRBV7-8, the J call TRBJ1-4; 8 nucleotides match TRBD1. Germline V lookup: CDR1 SGHVS, CDR2 FQNEAQ. This CDR3 has 15 amino acids. The trim removed 5 bases at V and 3 bases at J, leaving 5 bases unmatched. As DNA, the CDR3 is TGTGCCAGCAGCCGACAGGGGACCTCTAATGAAAAACTGTTTTTT. This sequence encodes CASSRQGTSNEKLFF.